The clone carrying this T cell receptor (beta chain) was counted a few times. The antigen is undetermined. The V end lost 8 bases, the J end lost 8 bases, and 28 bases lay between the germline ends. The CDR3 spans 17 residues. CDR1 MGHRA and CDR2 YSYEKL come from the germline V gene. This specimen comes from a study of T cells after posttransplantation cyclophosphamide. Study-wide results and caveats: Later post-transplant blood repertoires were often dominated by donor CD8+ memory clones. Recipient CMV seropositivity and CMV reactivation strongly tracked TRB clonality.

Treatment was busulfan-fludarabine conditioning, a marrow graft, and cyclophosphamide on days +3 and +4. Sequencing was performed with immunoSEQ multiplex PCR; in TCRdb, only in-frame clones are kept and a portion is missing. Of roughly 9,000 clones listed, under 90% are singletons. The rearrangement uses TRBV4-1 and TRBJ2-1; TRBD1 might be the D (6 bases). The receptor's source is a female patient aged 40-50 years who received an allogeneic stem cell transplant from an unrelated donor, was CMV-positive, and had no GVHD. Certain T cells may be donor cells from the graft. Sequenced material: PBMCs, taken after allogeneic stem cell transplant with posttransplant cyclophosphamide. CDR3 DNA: TGCGCCAGCGCCGAATTTAACACAGGGTTGGGAGACGATGAGCAGTTCTTC. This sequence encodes CASAEFNTGLGDDEQFF.